The rows below give T cell receptor beta chains drawn from one sample of a study of shared clonotypes between healthy human individuals. Generated by immunoSEQ multiplex PCR, the TCRdb table keeps only in-frame clones and is missing some. The sample holds over 2 million clones, around 92% seen once. Material: naive CD4+ T cells from PBMCs. The receptors here all came from a man younger than 35 in good health. Some clones in this sample may be carry-over from other donors' samples. CDR3s include the opening cysteine and the closing phenylalanine or tryptophan. D genes are given only for firm matches. Some rows have no size entry. The others give once, few or many, or a class for an expanded clone.

j_call: TRBJ1-5; cdr3_length: 12; v_call: TRBV19; d_call: NA; clone_size: NA; cdr3_nt: TGTGCCAGCAAATTTAGCAATCAGCCCCAGCATTTT; cdr3_aa: CASKFSNQPQHF
j_call: TRBJ1-2; cdr3_length: 13; v_call: TRBV19; d_call: NA; clone_size: NA; cdr3_nt: TGTGCCAGTAGTATAGGAGGGGGCTATGGCTACACCTTC; cdr3_aa: CASSIGGGYGYTF
j_call: TRBJ1-5; cdr3_length: 18; v_call: TRBV28; d_call: TRBD1; clone_size: NA; cdr3_nt: TGTGCCAGCAGTTTGGTGGGACAGGGAGAGGAAGGCAATCAGCCCCAGCATTTT; cdr3_aa: CASSLVGQGEEGNQPQHF
j_call: TRBJ1-2; cdr3_length: 13; v_call: TRBV6-4; d_call: TRBD1; clone_size: once; cdr3_nt: TGTGCCAGCAGGAACGGACAGGGAGAAGGCTACACCTTC; cdr3_aa: CASRNGQGEGYTF
j_call: TRBJ2-5; cdr3_length: 16; v_call: TRBV5-4; d_call: TRBD2; clone_size: NA; cdr3_nt: TGTGCCAGCAGCTGGGGACTAGCGGGAGTAACGGAGACCCAGTACTTC; cdr3_aa: CASSWGLAGVTETQYF
j_call: TRBJ1-5; cdr3_length: 13; v_call: TRBV30; d_call: TRBD1; clone_size: NA; cdr3_nt: TGTGCCTGGAGTGTACAGGGGGATCAGCCCCAGCATTTT; cdr3_aa: CAWSVQGDQPQHF
j_call: TRBJ2-3; cdr3_length: 15; v_call: TRBV5-1; d_call: TRBD2; clone_size: NA; cdr3_nt: TGCGCCAGCAGCGGGACTAGCGGGACCACAGATACGCAGTATTTT; cdr3_aa: CASSGTSGTTDTQYF
j_call: TRBJ1-1; cdr3_length: 13; v_call: TRBV28; d_call: NA; clone_size: NA; cdr3_nt: TGTGCCAGCAGCAGGACAGTGAACACTGAAGCTTTCTTT; cdr3_aa: CASSRTVNTEAFF
j_call: TRBJ2-7; cdr3_length: 15; v_call: TRBV28; d_call: TRBD1; clone_size: NA; cdr3_nt: TGTGCCAGCAGACCGCCGGGACAGGGGACCCACGAGCAGTACTTC; cdr3_aa: CASRPPGQGTHEQYF
j_call: TRBJ2-5; cdr3_length: 15; v_call: TRBV9; d_call: NA; clone_size: NA; cdr3_nt: TGTGCCAGCAGCGTCACAGGGATGTACCAAGAGACCCAGTACTTC; cdr3_aa: CASSVTGMYQETQYF
j_call: TRBJ2-7; cdr3_length: 13; v_call: TRBV13; d_call: NA; clone_size: NA; cdr3_nt: TGTGCCAGCAGCCCAGGACAAAGGCGCGAGCAGTACTTC; cdr3_aa: CASSPGQRREQYF
j_call: TRBJ2-1; cdr3_length: 16; v_call: TRBV28; d_call: NA; clone_size: NA; cdr3_nt: TGTGCCAGCAGACACAGGGGACTCGGAGGGAACAATGAGCAGTTCTTC; cdr3_aa: CASRHRGLGGNNEQFF
j_call: TRBJ1-3; cdr3_length: 17; v_call: TRBV5-4; d_call: NA; clone_size: NA; cdr3_nt: TGTGCCAGCAGCCCCCCGGGGGGGAATCCTTCTGGAAACACCATATATTTT; cdr3_aa: CASSPPGGNPSGNTIYF
j_call: TRBJ2-5; cdr3_length: 13; v_call: TRBV6-1; d_call: NA; clone_size: NA; cdr3_nt: TGTGCCAGCAGTGGGACCTCCCAAGAGACCCAGTACTTC; cdr3_aa: CASSGTSQETQYF
j_call: TRBJ2-3; cdr3_length: 15; v_call: TRBV6-5; d_call: NA; clone_size: NA; cdr3_nt: TGTGCCAGCAGTTACTCGGAGGGCGTGCGAGGTACGCAGTATTTT; cdr3_aa: CASSYSEGVRGTQYF
j_call: TRBJ2-7; cdr3_length: 16; v_call: TRBV27; d_call: TRBD2; clone_size: once; cdr3_nt: TGTGCCAGCAGTTTCGAAAGACTAGCGCCCGTCGGAGAGCAGTACTTC; cdr3_aa: CASSFERLAPVGEQYF
j_call: TRBJ2-5; cdr3_length: 15; v_call: TRBV5-1; d_call: NA; clone_size: once; cdr3_nt: TGCGCCAGCAGCCCGGAAGCGGGCTGGGGGGAGACCCAGTACTTC; cdr3_aa: CASSPEAGWGETQYF
j_call: TRBJ2-7; cdr3_length: 13; v_call: TRBV30; d_call: TRBD1; clone_size: NA; cdr3_nt: TGTGCCTGGACGGAGGGACAGGGGTACGAGCAGTACTTC; cdr3_aa: CAWTEGQGYEQYF
j_call: TRBJ1-1; cdr3_length: 13; v_call: TRBV7-3; d_call: NA; clone_size: few; cdr3_nt: TGTGCCAGCAGCTCTGGACCGTCTACTGAAGCTTTCTTT; cdr3_aa: CASSSGPSTEAFF
j_call: TRBJ2-5; cdr3_length: 16; v_call: TRBV5-1; d_call: NA; clone_size: NA; cdr3_nt: TGCGCCAGCAGCTCCTCCTGGGGTTCTCTAGTAGAGACCCAGTACTTC; cdr3_aa: CASSSSWGSLVETQYF
j_call: TRBJ1-2; cdr3_length: 13; v_call: TRBV19; d_call: NA; clone_size: NA; cdr3_nt: TGTGCCAGTAGGGTCCAGGGGTCCTATGGCTACACCTTC; cdr3_aa: CASRVQGSYGYTF
j_call: TRBJ1-2; cdr3_length: 15; v_call: TRBV7-2; d_call: NA; clone_size: NA; cdr3_nt: TGTGCCAGCAGCCTCTCAACGAGACGGGACTATGGCTACACCTTC; cdr3_aa: CASSLSTRRDYGYTF
j_call: TRBJ2-3; cdr3_length: 13; v_call: TRBV19; d_call: NA; clone_size: NA; cdr3_nt: TGTGCCAGTAGTATGGGCCGCACAGATACGCAGTATTTT; cdr3_aa: CASSMGRTDTQYF
j_call: TRBJ1-1; cdr3_length: 12; v_call: TRBV6-4; d_call: TRBD1; clone_size: NA; cdr3_nt: TGTGCCAGGACAGGGGACGGGACTGAAGCTTTCTTT; cdr3_aa: CARTGDGTEAFF
j_call: TRBJ2-1; cdr3_length: 18; v_call: TRBV6-1; d_call: NA; clone_size: NA; cdr3_nt: TGTGCCAGCAGTGAAGCGCCGGGGGCCCCGATTCGTTACAATGAGCAGTTCTTC; cdr3_aa: CASSEAPGAPIRYNEQFF
j_call: TRBJ1-1; cdr3_length: 13; v_call: TRBV10-3; d_call: NA; clone_size: few; cdr3_nt: TGTGCCACCCAACCGGCGGAGAACACTGAAGCTTTCTTT; cdr3_aa: CATQPAENTEAFF
j_call: TRBJ2-3; cdr3_length: 12; v_call: TRBV10-2; d_call: NA; clone_size: NA; cdr3_nt: TGCGCCAGCAGTCTGGGTGGAGATACGCAGTATTTT; cdr3_aa: CASSLGGDTQYF
j_call: TRBJ2-2; cdr3_length: 15; v_call: TRBV11-1; d_call: NA; clone_size: NA; cdr3_nt: TGTGCCAGCAGCTTGAGGGGGGGAGACACCGGGGAGCTGTTTTTT; cdr3_aa: CASSLRGGDTGELFF
j_call: TRBJ2-1; cdr3_length: 15; v_call: TRBV7-2; d_call: TRBD2; clone_size: once; cdr3_nt: TGTGCCAGCAGCTCAAGAGGACTAGCCTGGGATGAGCAGTTCTTC; cdr3_aa: CASSSRGLAWDEQFF
j_call: TRBJ2-2; cdr3_length: 14; v_call: TRBV6-5; d_call: NA; clone_size: once; cdr3_nt: TGTGCCAGCAGTCGAGACAGTAGGGGCGGGGAGCTGTTTTTT; cdr3_aa: CASSRDSRGGELFF
j_call: TRBJ2-2; cdr3_length: 14; v_call: TRBV28; d_call: NA; clone_size: NA; cdr3_nt: TGTGCCAGCAGCCTCAAAAGTGGCACCGGGGAGCTGTTTTTT; cdr3_aa: CASSLKSGTGELFF
j_call: TRBJ2-5; cdr3_length: 12; v_call: TRBV29-1; d_call: TRBD2; clone_size: NA; cdr3_nt: TGCAGCGTTGTGCGGGAGCGGGAGACCCAGTACTTC; cdr3_aa: CSVVRERETQYF
j_call: TRBJ2-1; cdr3_length: 16; v_call: TRBV9; d_call: NA; clone_size: NA; cdr3_nt: TGTGCCAGCAGCCTAGGAAGGGAGTACTCCTACAATGAGCAGTTCTTC; cdr3_aa: CASSLGREYSYNEQFF
j_call: TRBJ2-7; cdr3_length: 15; v_call: TRBV6-1; d_call: TRBD2; clone_size: NA; cdr3_nt: TGTGCCAGCAGTAGGACTAGCGGGAGCTCCTACGAGCAGTACTTC; cdr3_aa: CASSRTSGSSYEQYF
j_call: TRBJ2-1; cdr3_length: 15; v_call: TRBV28; d_call: TRBD2; clone_size: NA; cdr3_nt: TGTGCCAGCAGCCAGACTAGCGGGGTCTACAATGAGCAGTTCTTC; cdr3_aa: CASSQTSGVYNEQFF
j_call: TRBJ2-2; cdr3_length: 13; v_call: TRBV27; d_call: NA; clone_size: once; cdr3_nt: TGTGCCAGCAGTTTAGGGCGAAGCGGGGAGCTGTTTTTT; cdr3_aa: CASSLGRSGELFF